This note documents a single T cell receptor (beta chain) sequence. One end of the junction is discordant with germline, which a read error may explain. TCRdb keeps only in-frame clones here, not all; method: immunoSEQ multiplex PCR. The sample lists 65,000 to 85,000 clones; roughly 89% were seen once. This sample is drawn from a study of blood T cell repertoires in COVID-19. For the study at large: Donors in the United States, Italy and Spain gave samples during acute or convalescent COVID-19. PBMCs, B-cell-depleted T cells, or T cells were the source of the cDNA or gDNA that made up the material.

Sequenced: peripheral blood. This clonotype was sampled from a man aged 50-60 years with active COVID-19.

The CDR3 loop is CASSRDSNNEQFF. In DNA, the CDR3 is TGCGCCAGCAGTCGGGACTCCAACAATGAGCAGTTCTTC. This chain uses TRBV5-1 with TRBJ2-1; D perhaps matches TRBD2 (6 bases). Germline V gene data show CDR1 as SGHRS and CDR2 as YFSETQ. There are 13 residues in the CDR3.